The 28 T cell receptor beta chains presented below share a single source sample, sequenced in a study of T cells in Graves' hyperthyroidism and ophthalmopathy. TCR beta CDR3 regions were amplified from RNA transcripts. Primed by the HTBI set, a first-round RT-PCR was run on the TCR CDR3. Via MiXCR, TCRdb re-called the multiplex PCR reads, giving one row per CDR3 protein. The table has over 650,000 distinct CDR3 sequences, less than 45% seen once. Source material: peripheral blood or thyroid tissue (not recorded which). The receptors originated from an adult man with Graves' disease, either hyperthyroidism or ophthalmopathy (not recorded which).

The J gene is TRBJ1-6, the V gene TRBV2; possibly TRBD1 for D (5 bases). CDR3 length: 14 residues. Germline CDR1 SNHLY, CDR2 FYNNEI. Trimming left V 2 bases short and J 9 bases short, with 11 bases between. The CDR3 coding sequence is TGTGCCAGCAGTGAAATGGCAGGGACTTCACCCCTCCACTTT. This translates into CASSEMAGTSPLHF. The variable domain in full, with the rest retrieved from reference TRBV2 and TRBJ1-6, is EPEVTQTPSHQVTQMGQEVILRCVPISNHLYFYWYRQILGQKVEFLVSFYNNEISEKSEIFDDQFSVERPDGSNFTLKIRSTKLEDSAMYFCASSEMAGTSPLHFGNGTRLTVT.

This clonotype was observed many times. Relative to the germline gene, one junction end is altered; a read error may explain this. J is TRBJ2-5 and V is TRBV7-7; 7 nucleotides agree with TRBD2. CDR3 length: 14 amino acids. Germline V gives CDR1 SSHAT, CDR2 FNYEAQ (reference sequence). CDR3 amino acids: CASSLSLAEETQYF. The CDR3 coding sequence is TGTGCTAGCAGCTTATCTCTAGCGGAAGAGACCCAGTACTTC.

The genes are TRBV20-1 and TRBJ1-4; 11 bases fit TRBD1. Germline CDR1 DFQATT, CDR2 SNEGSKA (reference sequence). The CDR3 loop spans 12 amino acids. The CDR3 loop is CRVGTGGEKLFF. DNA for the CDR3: TGCAGGGTCGGGACAGGGGGTGAAAAACTGTTTTTT.

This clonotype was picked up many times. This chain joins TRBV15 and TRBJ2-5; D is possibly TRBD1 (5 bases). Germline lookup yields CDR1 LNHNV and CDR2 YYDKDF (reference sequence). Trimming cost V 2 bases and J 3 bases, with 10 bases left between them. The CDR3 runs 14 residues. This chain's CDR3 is CATSRFDSKETQYF. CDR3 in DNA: TGTGCCACCAGCAGATTTGACAGTAAAGAGACCCAGTACTTC.

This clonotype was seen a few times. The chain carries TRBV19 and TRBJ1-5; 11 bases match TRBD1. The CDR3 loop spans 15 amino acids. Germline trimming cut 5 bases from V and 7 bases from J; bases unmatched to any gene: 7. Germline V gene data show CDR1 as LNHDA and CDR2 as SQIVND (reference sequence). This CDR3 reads CASSPRTGGAQPQHF. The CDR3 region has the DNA TGTGCCAGTAGTCCCCGGACAGGGGGCGCCCAGCCCCAGCATTTT.

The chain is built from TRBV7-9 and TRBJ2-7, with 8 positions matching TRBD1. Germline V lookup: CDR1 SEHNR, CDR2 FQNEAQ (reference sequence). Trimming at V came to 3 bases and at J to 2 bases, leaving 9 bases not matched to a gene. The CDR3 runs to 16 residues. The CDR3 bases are TGTGCCAGCAGCTTGATAATTGGACAGGGACCCTACGAGCAGTACTTC. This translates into CASSLIIGQGPYEQYF.

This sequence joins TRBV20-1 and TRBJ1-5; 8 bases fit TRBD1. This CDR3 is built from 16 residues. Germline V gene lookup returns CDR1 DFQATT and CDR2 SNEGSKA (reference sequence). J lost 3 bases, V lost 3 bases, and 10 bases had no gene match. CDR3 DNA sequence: TGCAGTGCTAGCCTCGGGACAGGCATAGCCAATCAGCCCCAGCATTTT. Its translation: CSASLGTGIANQPQHF.

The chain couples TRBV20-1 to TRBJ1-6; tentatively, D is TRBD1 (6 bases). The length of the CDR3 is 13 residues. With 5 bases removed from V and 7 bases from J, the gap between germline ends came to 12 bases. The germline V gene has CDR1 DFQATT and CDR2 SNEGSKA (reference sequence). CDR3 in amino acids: CSAPQGLNSPLHF. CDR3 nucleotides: TGCAGTGCTCCTCAGGGGCTAAATTCACCCCTCCACTTT.

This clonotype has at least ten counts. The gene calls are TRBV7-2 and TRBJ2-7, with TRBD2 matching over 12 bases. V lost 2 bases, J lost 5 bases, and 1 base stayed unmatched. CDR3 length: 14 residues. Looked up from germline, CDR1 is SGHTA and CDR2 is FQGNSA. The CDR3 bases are TGTGCCAGCAGCTTACGGACTAGCGGGAACGAGCAGTACTTC. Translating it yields CASSLRTSGNEQYF.

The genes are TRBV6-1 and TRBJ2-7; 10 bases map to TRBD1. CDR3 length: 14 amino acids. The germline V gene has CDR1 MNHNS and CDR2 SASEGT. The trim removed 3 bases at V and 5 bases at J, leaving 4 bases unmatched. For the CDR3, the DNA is TGTGCCAGCAGTGAGCCCGGGACAGGGGACGAGCAGTACTTC. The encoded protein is CASSEPGTGDEQYF.

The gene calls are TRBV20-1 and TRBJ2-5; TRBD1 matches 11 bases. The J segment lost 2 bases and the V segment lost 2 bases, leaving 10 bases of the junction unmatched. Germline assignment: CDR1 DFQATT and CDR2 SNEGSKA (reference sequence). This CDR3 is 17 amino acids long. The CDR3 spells CSARPTPGQGGQETQYF. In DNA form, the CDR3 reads TGCAGTGCTAGACCAACACCGGGACAGGGGGGACAAGAGACCCAGTACTTC.

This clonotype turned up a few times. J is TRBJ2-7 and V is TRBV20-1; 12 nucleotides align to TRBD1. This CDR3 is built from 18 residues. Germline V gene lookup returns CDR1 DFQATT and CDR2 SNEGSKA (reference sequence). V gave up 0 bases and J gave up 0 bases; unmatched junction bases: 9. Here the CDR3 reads CSARDKGTGGIRSYEQYF. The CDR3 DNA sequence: TGCAGTGCTAGAGATAAAGGGACAGGGGGCATTCGCTCCTACGAGCAGTACTTC.

The CDR3 coding sequence is TGTGCCAGCAGTGCTAGCCAGGGGGCCCACGACAATCAGCCCCAGCATTTT. The encoded protein is CASSASQGAHDNQPQHF. The J gene is TRBJ1-5, the V gene TRBV25-1; 8 nucleotides line up with TRBD1. Germline V gene lookup returns CDR1 MGHDK and CDR2 SYGVNS. This CDR3 spans 17 amino acids. V trimming: 4 bases; J trimming: 3 bases; junction bases outside the gene matches: 11.

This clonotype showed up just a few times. The CDR3 spells CASSLAGKNTEAFF. The CDR3 nucleotides read TGCGCCAGCAGCTTGGCGGGGAAGAACACTGAAGCTTTCTTT. The chain employs TRBV5-1 and TRBJ1-1; the D is unclear. This CDR3 has 14 residues. Germline V CDR1 and CDR2: SGHRS, YFSETQ. V was cut by 0 bases and J by 1 base, with 7 bases left in between.

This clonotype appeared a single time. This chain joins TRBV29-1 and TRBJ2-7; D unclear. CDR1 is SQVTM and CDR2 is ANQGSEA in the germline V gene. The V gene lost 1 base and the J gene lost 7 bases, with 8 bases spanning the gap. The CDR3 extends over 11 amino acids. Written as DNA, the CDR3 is TGCAGCGTTGAAGGGGCGCGGGAGCAGTACTTC. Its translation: CSVEGAREQYF.

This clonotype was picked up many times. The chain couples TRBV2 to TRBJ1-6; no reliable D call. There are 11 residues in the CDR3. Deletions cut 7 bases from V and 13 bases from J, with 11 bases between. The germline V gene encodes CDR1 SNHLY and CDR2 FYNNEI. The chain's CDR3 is CASNSVSPLHF. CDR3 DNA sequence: TGTGCCAGCAACTCAGTTTCTCCCCTCCACTTT.

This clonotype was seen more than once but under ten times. In DNA form, the CDR3 reads TGCGCCAGCAGCCAAGATGCACAGGGTTGGGAAAAACTGTTTTTT. Amino acid sequence: CASSQDAQGWEKLFF. This sequence joins TRBV4-3 and TRBJ1-4; D might be TRBD1 (6 bases). Trimming shortened V by 0 bases and J by 8 bases, and 13 bases separated the two germline ends. Germline-derived CDR1 and CDR2 are LGHNA and YSLEER. The CDR3 is made up of 15 amino acids.

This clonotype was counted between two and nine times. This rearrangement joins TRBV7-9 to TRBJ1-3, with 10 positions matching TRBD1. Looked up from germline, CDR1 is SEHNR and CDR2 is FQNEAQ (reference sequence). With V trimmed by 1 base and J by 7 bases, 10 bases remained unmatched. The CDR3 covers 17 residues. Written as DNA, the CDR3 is TGTGCCAGCAGCTTAGTGGGGCCGACAGGGGGCGGCAACACCATATATTTT. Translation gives CASSLVGPTGGGNTIYF.

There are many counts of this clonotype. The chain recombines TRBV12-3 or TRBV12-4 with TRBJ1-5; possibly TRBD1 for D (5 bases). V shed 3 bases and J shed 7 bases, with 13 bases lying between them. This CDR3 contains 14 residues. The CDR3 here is CASSLGQIRQPQHF. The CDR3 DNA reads TGTGCCAGCAGTTTGGGGCAGATACGACAGCCCCAGCATTTT.

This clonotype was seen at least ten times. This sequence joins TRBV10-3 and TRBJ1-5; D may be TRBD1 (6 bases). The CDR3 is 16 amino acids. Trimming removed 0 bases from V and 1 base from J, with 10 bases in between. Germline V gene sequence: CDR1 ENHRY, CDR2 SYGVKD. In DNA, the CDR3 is TGTGCCATCAGTGAGTCCAACAGGGTCAGCAATCAGCCCCAGCATTTT. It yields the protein CAISESNRVSNQPQHF.

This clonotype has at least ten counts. The CDR3 coding sequence is TGTGCCACCAGCAGAGATCTCGGCCCGAACACTGAAGCTTTCTTT. Protein product: CATSRDLGPNTEAFF. V usage is TRBV15 and J usage is TRBJ1-1, with D uncertain. V gave up 0 bases and J gave up 1 base, with 9 bases separating them. The CDR3 contains 15 residues. Germline CDR1 is LNHNV and CDR2 is YYDKDF (reference sequence).

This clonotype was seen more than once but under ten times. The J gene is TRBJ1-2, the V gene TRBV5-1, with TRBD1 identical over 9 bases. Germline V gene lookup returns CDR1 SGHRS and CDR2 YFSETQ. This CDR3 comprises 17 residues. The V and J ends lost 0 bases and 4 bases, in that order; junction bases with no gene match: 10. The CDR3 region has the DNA TGCGCCAGCAGCTTGGCTGTTCGGACAGGGGCCCTCTATGGCTACACCTTC. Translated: CASSLAVRTGALYGYTF.

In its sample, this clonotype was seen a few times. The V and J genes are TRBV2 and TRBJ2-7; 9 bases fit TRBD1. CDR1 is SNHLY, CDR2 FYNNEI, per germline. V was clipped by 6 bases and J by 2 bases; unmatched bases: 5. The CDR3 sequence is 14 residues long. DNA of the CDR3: TGTGCCAGCAGCCGGGACAGGGAAACCTACGAGCAGTACTTC. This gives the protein CASSRDRETYEQYF.

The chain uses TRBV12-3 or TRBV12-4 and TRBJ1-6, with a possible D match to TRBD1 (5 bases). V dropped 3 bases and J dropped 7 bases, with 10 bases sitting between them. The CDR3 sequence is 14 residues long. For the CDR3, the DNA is TGTGCCAGCAGTTTTCAGGGCCCCAATTCACCCCTCCACTTT. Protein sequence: CASSFQGPNSPLHF.

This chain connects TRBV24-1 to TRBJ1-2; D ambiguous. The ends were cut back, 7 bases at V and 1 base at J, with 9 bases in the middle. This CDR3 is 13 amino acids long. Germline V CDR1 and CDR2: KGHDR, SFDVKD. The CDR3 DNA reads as TGTGCCACCAGCTCTCACCTTAACTATGGCTACACCTTC. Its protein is CATSSHLNYGYTF.

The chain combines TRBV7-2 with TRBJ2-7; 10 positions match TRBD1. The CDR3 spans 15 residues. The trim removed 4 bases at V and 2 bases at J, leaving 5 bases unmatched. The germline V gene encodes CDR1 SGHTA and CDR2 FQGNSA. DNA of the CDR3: TGTGCCAGCAGCTCGGGACAGGGGTTCCCCTACGAGCAGTACTTC. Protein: CASSSGQGFPYEQYF. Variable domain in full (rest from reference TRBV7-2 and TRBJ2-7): GAGVSQSPSNKVTEKGKDVELRCDPISGHTALYWYRQSLGQGLEFLIYFQGNSAPDKSGLPSDRFSAERTGGSVSTLTIQRTQQEDSAVYLCASSSGQGFPYEQYFGPGTRLTVT.

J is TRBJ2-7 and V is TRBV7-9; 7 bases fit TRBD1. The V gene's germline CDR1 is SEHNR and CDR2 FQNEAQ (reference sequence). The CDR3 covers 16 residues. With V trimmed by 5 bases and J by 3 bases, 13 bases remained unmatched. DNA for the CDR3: TGTGCCAGCAGCCCAACACAGGGGCCTCTCTACTACGAGCAGTACTTC. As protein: CASSPTQGPLYYEQYF.

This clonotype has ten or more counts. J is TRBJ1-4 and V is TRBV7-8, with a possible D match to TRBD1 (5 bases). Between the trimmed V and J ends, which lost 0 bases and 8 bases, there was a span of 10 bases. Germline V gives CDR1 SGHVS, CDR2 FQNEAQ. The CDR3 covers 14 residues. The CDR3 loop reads CASSLAAGSEKLFF. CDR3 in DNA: TGTGCCAGCAGCTTAGCAGCAGGGTCGGAAAAACTGTTTTTT.